Each of the 30 T cell receptor beta chains below was sequenced from the same sample in a study of blood T cells in healthy people across ages. It was with a sample-barcoded 5' primer and a J-beta primer mix that a second PCR of roughly 6 to 12 cycles was run. MiXCR was run by TCRdb on the 5' RACE reads, yielding one entry per CDR3 protein. The sample has about 1.4 million distinct CDR3 sequences; roughly 60% are singletons. The sequencing sample was made of blood. The receptor set was obtained from a man between 18 and 35 years old in good health.

This clonotype was counted a few times. The chain couples TRBV7-2 to TRBJ2-4; possible D gene TRBD1, 6 bases. The CDR3 runs 16 residues. V was trimmed by 5 bases and J by 1 base, leaving 15 bases between them. From germline, CDR1 is SGHTA and CDR2 FQGNSA. CDR3 coding DNA: TGTGCCAGCAGCCCGACCTGGACAGACGCCAAAAACATTCAGTACTTC. Encoded protein: CASSPTWTDAKNIQYF.

The chain links TRBV10-2 to TRBJ2-1; D remains ambiguous. Germline CDR1 WSHSY, CDR2 SAAADI. V lost 6 bases, J lost 5 bases, and 5 bases lay in between. This CDR3 contains 11 residues. The chain's CDR3 is CASRIDNEQFF. The CDR3 DNA is TGCGCCAGCAGGATCGACAATGAGCAGTTCTTC.

The V gene is TRBV4-1, the J gene TRBJ2-3; 9 nucleotides line up with TRBD2. The V gene end was trimmed by 2 bases and the J gene end by 2 bases; junction bases not matched to a gene: 8. The CDR3 runs 17 residues. Germline V lookup: CDR1 MGHRA, CDR2 YSYEKL. The DNA for the CDR3 is TGCGCCAGCAGCCAAATGCCTAGCGGGACGCTCACAGATACGCAGTATTTT. Translation gives CASSQMPSGTLTDTQYF.

The chain uses TRBV19 and TRBJ1-5; 9 bases are a match to TRBD1. This CDR3 has 13 amino acids. V lost 5 bases to trimming and J lost 7 bases; unmatched junction nucleotides: 3. Germline assignment: CDR1 LNHDA and CDR2 SQIVND (reference sequence). CDR3 coding DNA: TGTGCCAGTAGTCGGGGACAGGGACAGCCCCAGCATTTT. It yields the protein CASSRGQGQPQHF. The variable domain in full, with the rest retrieved from reference TRBV19 and TRBJ1-5, is DGGITQSPKYLFRKEGQNVTLSCEQNLNHDAMYWYRQDPGQGLRLIYYSQIVNDFQKGDIAEGYSVSREKKESFPLTVTSAQKNPTAFYLCASSRGQGQPQHFGDGTRLSIL.

The chain links TRBV3-1 to TRBJ2-7; possible D gene TRBD1, 5 bases. The CDR3 runs to 15 residues. Germline CDR1 LGHDT, CDR2 YNNKEL (reference sequence). Trimming cost V 1 base and J 0 bases, with 10 bases left between them. The CDR3 nucleotides are TGTGCCAGCAGCCAAGCAGGGCAGGCCTCCTACGAGCAGTACTTC. Amino acid sequence: CASSQAGQASYEQYF.

This chain links TRBV10-3 with TRBJ1-2; the match to TRBD1 covers 9 bases. The length of the CDR3 is 14 residues. The trim removed 4 bases at V and 4 bases at J, leaving 4 bases unmatched. Germline values: CDR1 ENHRY, CDR2 SYGVKD. The CDR3 loop reads CAISAGTGIYGYTF. The CDR3 DNA reads TGTGCCATCAGTGCGGGGACAGGGATCTATGGCTACACCTTC.

This chain uses TRBV12-3 or TRBV12-4 with TRBJ2-3, with D maybe TRBD1 (6 bases). V lost 5 bases and J lost 1, with 13 bases in between. This CDR3 spans 15 amino acids. The DNA for the CDR3 is TGTGCCAGCAGTCAGGGGTTCGGGCGCACAGATACGCAGTATTTT. Translating gives CASSQGFGRTDTQYF.

The chain combines TRBV15 with TRBJ2-5; D call uncertain. The CDR3 covers 15 residues. Germline-derived CDR1 and CDR2 are LNHNV and YYDKDF (reference sequence). The germline V and J ends were trimmed by 0 bases and 5 bases, with 13 bases remaining between them. CDR3 sequence reads: CATSREVAREETQYF. In DNA form, the CDR3 reads TGTGCCACCAGCAGAGAGGTCGCCCGAGAGGAGACCCAGTACTTC.

This clonotype showed up just a few times. The rearrangement uses TRBV5-1 and TRBJ2-5; D gene ambiguous. This CDR3 is 14 amino acids long. The V gene's germline CDR1 is SGHRS and CDR2 YFSETQ. Trimming shortened V by 0 bases and J by 2 bases, and 8 bases separated the two germline ends. CDR3 in DNA: TGCGCCAGCAGCTTGGCTCCAGAACAAGAGACCCAGTACTTC. Translation gives CASSLAPEQETQYF.

The rearrangement joins TRBV3-1 to TRBJ2-1, with 11 bases aligning to TRBD2. V was pared by 4 bases and J by 2 bases, with 1 base of the junction left unmatched. The CDR3 has 15 amino acids. CDR1 is LGHDT, CDR2 YNNKEL, per germline (reference sequence). The CDR3 region is CASSPSGGTYNEQFF. The DNA of the CDR3 is TGTGCCAGCAGCCCTAGCGGGGGGACCTACAATGAGCAGTTCTTC.

V usage is TRBV12-3 or TRBV12-4 and J usage is TRBJ2-5; weak D call: TRBD2 (7 bases). V lost 8 bases and J lost 4, with 17 bases in between. There are 14 residues in the CDR3. The CDR3 loop reads CASDKQGGAETQYF. DNA for the CDR3: TGTGCCAGCGATAAACAGGGAGGGGCAGAGACCCAGTACTTC.

The chain links TRBV20-1 to TRBJ2-3; D might be TRBD1 (10 bases). V shed 3 bases and J shed 6 bases, with 22 bases lying between them. This CDR3 is built from 16 residues. Germline V gene sequence: CDR1 DFQATT, CDR2 SNEGSKA (reference sequence). The CDR3 DNA reads TGCAGTGCTAGTGCTAGCGGGACAGGGGTAGGGGATACGCAGTATTTT. Protein: CSASASGTGVGDTQYF.

The gene calls are TRBV27 and TRBJ1-1; 9 bases map to TRBD1. CDR1 and CDR2 (germline): MNHEY, SMNVEV (reference sequence). The CDR3 has 17 amino acids. V lost 3 bases to trimming and J lost 5 bases; unmatched junction nucleotides: 13. The CDR3 DNA reads as TGTGCCAGCAGTTTGGTCGCCCCTGGGACAGGGACTACTGAAGCTTTCTTT. This codes for CASSLVAPGTGTTEAFF.

The V call is TRBV10-2, the J call TRBJ2-5, with 10 bases matching TRBD1. The CDR3 has 15 residues. Germline assignment: CDR1 WSHSY and CDR2 SAAADI. Unmatched junction bases numbered 2, after V lost 0 bases and J lost 4 bases. The CDR3 spells CASSESTGGGETQYF. In DNA, the CDR3 is TGCGCCAGCAGTGAGTCGACAGGGGGCGGAGAGACCCAGTACTTC.

On this clonotype itself: An end of the junction differs from the germline gene, which may be a read error. The V and J genes are TRBV12-3 or TRBV12-4 and TRBJ1-2, with a tentative D call TRBD1 (6 bases). The CDR3 is made up of 14 amino acids. CDR3 nucleotide sequence: TGCGCCAGCAGTTTAGAGCCGGGGGCGATGGGCTACACCTTC. Protein product: CASSLEPGAMGYTF.

The V call is TRBV18, the J call TRBJ1-2; D may be TRBD1 (6 bases). Germline V CDR1 and CDR2: KGHSH, LQKENI. This CDR3 contains 13 residues. V dropped 6 bases and J dropped 4 bases, with 12 bases sitting between them. The DNA of the CDR3 is TGTGCCAGCTCCCCCAGGGACATCTATGGCTACACCTTC. It yields the protein CASSPRDIYGYTF. Using reference TRBV18 and TRBJ1-2 for the parts outside the CDR3, the full variable domain is NAGVMQNPRHLVRRRGQEARLRCSPMKGHSHVYWYRQLPEEGLKFMVYLQKENIIDESGMPKERFSAEFPKEGPSILRIQQVVRGDSAAYFCASSPRDIYGYTFGSGTRLTVV.

This clonotype was observed a few times. This chain uses TRBV7-9 with TRBJ2-1, with 10 bases fitting TRBD2. The V gene end was trimmed by 5 bases and the J gene end by 6 bases; junction bases not matched to a gene: 7. CDR1 is SEHNR and CDR2 is FQNEAQ in the germline V gene (reference sequence). CDR3 size: 15 residues. CDR3 residues: CASSGSGRAFNEQFF. The CDR3 nucleotides are TGTGCCAGCAGCGGAAGCGGGAGGGCCTTCAATGAGCAGTTCTTC.

This clonotype was seen a handful of times. The chain is built from TRBV10-3 and TRBJ2-7; 7 bases map to TRBD1. With V trimmed by 0 bases and J by 6 bases, 14 bases remained unmatched. Germline loops: CDR1 ENHRY, CDR2 SYGVKD. This CDR3 is built from 17 residues. The CDR3 region is CAISESRGAQGPLEQYF. The CDR3 nucleotides read TGTGCCATCAGTGAGTCGAGAGGTGCACAGGGGCCTCTCGAGCAGTACTTC.

In regard to this clonotype: Since a much larger clone is just one base distant, this may be a read error. The V gene is TRBV12-3 or TRBV12-4, the J gene TRBJ2-3; possibly TRBD2 for D (6 bases). The CDR3 runs to 13 residues. The CDR3 sequence is CASSWRGTDTEYF. DNA of the CDR3: TGTGCCAGCAGTTGGAGGGGCACAGATACGGAGTATTTT.

The chain couples TRBV5-8 to TRBJ1-5; D may be TRBD1 (5 bases). The CDR3 is 15 amino acids. Germline CDR1 SGHTS, CDR2 YDEGEE. V was shortened by 6 bases and J by 2 bases, with 15 bases between the two germline ends. Here the CDR3 reads CASNLRLGGNQPQHF. CDR3 coding DNA: TGTGCCAGCAACCTTCGCTTGGGGGGCAATCAGCCCCAGCATTTT.

The chain couples TRBV24-1 to TRBJ2-3; D perhaps matches TRBD2 (7 bases). The V gene lost 9 bases and the J gene lost 2 bases, with 23 bases spanning the gap. There are 17 residues in the CDR3. CDR1 is KGHDR, CDR2 SFDVKD, per germline. The CDR3 here is CATEQRDNEGPTDTQYF. The CDR3 region has the DNA TGTGCCACCGAACAGCGGGACAACGAGGGACCCACAGATACGCAGTATTTT.

This clonotype has a count of ten or more. The V and J genes are TRBV12-3 or TRBV12-4 and TRBJ1-5; 7 bases are a match to TRBD1. Losses at the gene ends were 6 bases for V and 6 bases for J; bases not matched to a gene: 5. The CDR3 is 13 amino acids. The CDR3 spells CASSRQGGQPQHF. The DNA for the CDR3 is TGTGCCAGCAGCAGACAGGGCGGTCAGCCCCAGCATTTT.

The gene calls are TRBV3-1 and TRBJ1-6; weak D call: TRBD1 (6 bases). Looked up from germline, CDR1 is LGHDT and CDR2 is YNNKEL (reference sequence). The CDR3 has 16 residues. V lost 2 bases, J lost 7 bases, and 15 bases lay in between. CDR3: CASSQTPGVGNSPLHF. The CDR3 nucleotides read TGTGCCAGCAGCCAAACCCCAGGGGTCGGCAATTCACCCCTCCACTTT.

The V and J genes are TRBV6-5 and TRBJ2-3; D might be TRBD1 or TRBD2, each matching 5 bases. The CDR3 is 17 residues long. With 0 bases removed from V and 6 bases from J, the gap between germline ends came to 19 bases. Germline V gene lookup returns CDR1 MNHEY and CDR2 SVGAGI. Here the CDR3 reads CASSYSNRGWGFDTQYF. CDR3 sequence (DNA): TGTGCCAGCAGTTACTCGAATCGGGGATGGGGCTTTGATACGCAGTATTTT.

This chain joins TRBV7-9 and TRBJ2-4, with 8 positions matching TRBD2. From germline, CDR1 is SEHNR and CDR2 FQNEAQ (reference sequence). This CDR3 region has 20 residues. The J segment lost 0 bases and the V segment lost 5 bases, leaving 18 bases of the junction unmatched. CDR3: CASSLRSGGRKAEAKNIQYF. CDR3 coding DNA: TGTGCCAGCAGCCTTCGATCGGGAGGGCGGAAGGCGGAAGCCAAAAACATTCAGTACTTC.

This sequence joins TRBV4-3 and TRBJ2-1; D possibly corresponds to TRBD2 (6 bases). The J call is in doubt because the DNA end fits TRBJ2-7 better. CDR1 is LGHNA and CDR2 is YSLEER in the germline V gene. This CDR3 has 15 amino acids. CDR3 loop: CASSQDGGAYNEQYF. CDR3 bases: TGCGCCAGCAGCCAGGACGGCGGGGCCTACAATGAGCAGTACTTC.

This clonotype was counted once. The CDR3 reads CASSSRPRETTNEKLFF. For the CDR3, the DNA is TGTGCCAGCAGCAGCAGACCCCGAGAAACAACTAATGAAAAACTGTTTTTT. This chain links TRBV7-9 with TRBJ1-4; D not resolved. Germline lookup yields CDR1 SEHNR and CDR2 FQNEAQ (reference sequence). This CDR3 is built from 17 residues. V was trimmed by 5 bases and J by 0 bases, leaving 16 bases between them.

Only a few counts were recorded for this clonotype. V is TRBV29-1 and J is TRBJ2-1; 11 positions agree with TRBD2. With V trimmed by 3 bases and J by 9 bases, 7 bases remained unmatched. Germline V gives CDR1 SQVTM, CDR2 ANQGSEA. This CDR3 spans 14 amino acids. The CDR3 region is CSVEVAGGPPEQFF. The CDR3 DNA sequence: TGCAGCGTTGAGGTAGCGGGAGGGCCCCCTGAGCAGTTCTTC.

This chain links TRBV6-2 or TRBV6-3 with TRBJ1-1, with D possibly matching TRBD1 (5 bases). Germline loops: CDR1 MNHEY, CDR2 SVGEGT. The CDR3 is made up of 15 amino acids. V was trimmed by 2 bases and J by 0 bases, leaving 10 bases between them. The CDR3 region has the DNA TGTGCCAGCAGTTACGATGCAGGGATGAACACTGAAGCTTTCTTT. It encodes CASSYDAGMNTEAFF.

This clonotype was seen more than once but under ten times. CDR3 sequence reads: CAISEPTGTSGISSYEQYF. In nucleotides, the CDR3 is TGTGCCATCAGTGAGCCAACCGGGACTAGCGGGATCTCCTCCTACGAGCAGTACTTC. The genes are TRBV10-3 and TRBJ2-7, with 13 positions matching TRBD2. V trimming: 2 bases; J trimming: 0 bases; junction bases outside the gene matches: 10. CDR1 is ENHRY and CDR2 is SYGVKD in the germline V gene. This CDR3 region has 19 residues.